This is a list of T cell receptor beta chains from one sample in a study of identifying expanded T cells in peripheral blood. This table comes from immunoSEQ multiplex PCR, and its TCRdb copy is limited to in-frame clones, with some not included. Among under 70,000 clones, approximately 87% were seen once, and the ten largest hold roughly 4.5%. Material: blood. The receptor source for this set is a person between 18 and 69 years old in good health. CDR3s include the opening cysteine and the closing phenylalanine or tryptophan. The D gene is left open where the match is weak. Clone size appears in some rows only: once, few, many, or a class for an expanded clone.

V gene: TRBV10-1
clone size: NA
D gene: TRBD2
J gene: TRBJ2-1
CDR3 protein: CASSTSGSYNEQFF
CDR3 DNA: TGCGCCAGCAGTACTAGCGGGAGCTACAATGAGCAGTTCTTC

V gene: TRBV5-4
clone size: NA
D gene: NA
J gene: TRBJ1-6
CDR3 protein: CASGMRGLGSPLHF
CDR3 DNA: TGTGCCAGCGGAATGAGGGGTTTGGGGTCACCCCTCCACTTT

V gene: TRBV19
clone size: NA
D gene: NA
J gene: TRBJ1-2
CDR3 protein: CASSLGGRGYGYTF
CDR3 DNA: TGTGCCAGTAGTCTGGGGGGCCGGGGCTATGGCTACACCTTC

V gene: TRBV4-2
clone size: NA
D gene: TRBD2
J gene: TRBJ2-7
CDR3 protein: CASSQERLAGSSYEQYF
CDR3 DNA: TGTGCCAGCAGCCAAGAGCGCCTAGCGGGGAGCTCCTACGAGCAGTACTTC

V gene: TRBV28
clone size: NA
D gene: NA
J gene: TRBJ1-2
CDR3 protein: CASSPRVDYGYTF
CDR3 DNA: TGTGCCAGCAGCCCAAGGGTTGACTATGGCTACACCTTC

V gene: TRBV5-1
clone size: NA
D gene: NA
J gene: TRBJ2-5
CDR3 protein: CASSLNVGLALGETQYF
CDR3 DNA: TGCGCCAGCAGCTTGAACGTGGGGTTGGCTTTGGGGGAGACCCAGTACTTC

V gene: TRBV7-3
clone size: NA
D gene: TRBD1
J gene: TRBJ2-5
CDR3 protein: CASSLLGTGGRETQYF
CDR3 DNA: TGTGCCAGCAGTTTACTAGGGACAGGGGGCCGAGAGACCCAGTACTTC

V gene: TRBV28
clone size: NA
D gene: NA
J gene: TRBJ2-1
CDR3 protein: CASSLSWGAVEQFF
CDR3 DNA: TGTGCCAGCAGTTTAAGCTGGGGGGCGGTCGAGCAGTTCTTC

V gene: TRBV29-1
clone size: NA
D gene: TRBD2
J gene: TRBJ2-1
CDR3 protein: CSVVPSGRVDEQFF
CDR3 DNA: TGCAGCGTTGTTCCCAGCGGGAGGGTAGATGAGCAGTTCTTC

V gene: TRBV7-8
clone size: NA
D gene: TRBD1
J gene: TRBJ1-5
CDR3 protein: CASSLEGAGNQPQHF
CDR3 DNA: TGTGCCAGCAGCTTAGAGGGGGCAGGCAATCAGCCCCAGCATTTT

V gene: TRBV9
clone size: NA
D gene: TRBD2
J gene: TRBJ2-1
CDR3 protein: CASSATGTSSYNEQFF
CDR3 DNA: TGTGCCAGCAGCGCAACCGGGACTAGTTCCTACAATGAGCAGTTCTTC

V gene: TRBV4-3
clone size: NA
D gene: NA
J gene: TRBJ1-1
CDR3 protein: CASSQGVRGTEAFF
CDR3 DNA: TGCGCCAGCAGCCAAGGGGTTCGGGGAACTGAAGCTTTCTTT

V gene: TRBV9
clone size: once
D gene: NA
J gene: TRBJ1-6
CDR3 protein: CASSPRRNNSPLHF
CDR3 DNA: TGTGCCAGCAGCCCCCGCCGTAACAATTCACCCCTCCACTTT

V gene: TRBV14
clone size: NA
D gene: NA
J gene: TRBJ2-1
CDR3 protein: CASSQDWNNNEQFF
CDR3 DNA: TGTGCCAGCAGCCAAGACTGGAACAACAATGAGCAGTTCTTC

V gene: TRBV15
clone size: NA
D gene: TRBD1
J gene: TRBJ1-2
CDR3 protein: CATSRVFLWDSYGYTF
CDR3 DNA: TGTGCCACCAGCAGAGTGTTTTTATGGGACAGTTATGGCTACACCTTC

V gene: TRBV6-4
clone size: NA
D gene: TRBD1
J gene: TRBJ2-2
CDR3 protein: CASSDSRGTGITGELFF
CDR3 DNA: TGTGCCAGCAGTGACTCAAGGGGGACAGGGATCACCGGGGAGCTGTTTTTT

V gene: TRBV19
clone size: NA
D gene: TRBD1
J gene: TRBJ1-2
CDR3 protein: CASRETGGYGYTF
CDR3 DNA: TGTGCCAGTAGGGAGACAGGGGGCTATGGCTACACCTTC

V gene: TRBV9
clone size: NA
D gene: TRBD1
J gene: TRBJ1-4
CDR3 protein: CASSVSWTGAIEKLFF
CDR3 DNA: TGTGCCAGCAGCGTATCTTGGACAGGGGCGATTGAAAAACTGTTTTTT

V gene: TRBV5-6
clone size: NA
D gene: NA
J gene: TRBJ1-2
CDR3 protein: CASSSGRGAGGYTF
CDR3 DNA: TGTGCCAGCAGCAGCGGACGGGGGGCCGGTGGCTACACCTTC

V gene: TRBV7-6
clone size: NA
D gene: TRBD2
J gene: TRBJ2-3
CDR3 protein: CASSLAGGGDTQYF
CDR3 DNA: TGTGCCAGCAGCCTAGCGGGTGGGGGAGATACGCAGTATTTT

V gene: TRBV5-4
clone size: NA
D gene: NA
J gene: TRBJ1-1
CDR3 protein: CASSFDGGGAFF
CDR3 DNA: TGTGCCAGCAGCTTTGACGGCGGAGGGGCTTTCTTT

V gene: TRBV5-1
clone size: NA
D gene: NA
J gene: TRBJ1-1
CDR3 protein: CASSLVRQSEAFF
CDR3 DNA: TGCGCCAGCAGCTTGGTACGACAGTCTGAAGCTTTCTTT

V gene: TRBV10-1
clone size: NA
D gene: TRBD1
J gene: TRBJ2-3
CDR3 protein: CASNPEGQGADTQYF
CDR3 DNA: TGCGCCAGCAATCCCGAGGGACAGGGGGCAGATACGCAGTATTTT

V gene: TRBV6-5
clone size: NA
D gene: TRBD1
J gene: TRBJ2-7
CDR3 protein: CASSLGQGYEQYF
CDR3 DNA: TGTGCCAGCAGTCTGGGACAGGGGTACGAGCAGTACTTC

V gene: TRBV5-5
clone size: once
D gene: NA
J gene: TRBJ2-7
CDR3 protein: CASSGAGTGAYEQYF
CDR3 DNA: TGTGCCAGCAGCGGGGCCGGGACGGGGGCCTACGAGCAGTACTTC

V gene: TRBV9
clone size: NA
D gene: NA
J gene: TRBJ2-2
CDR3 protein: CASSVDAALGSEELFF
CDR3 DNA: TGTGCCAGCAGCGTAGATGCGGCGTTGGGTAGTGAGGAGCTGTTTTTT

V gene: TRBV4-2
clone size: NA
D gene: NA
J gene: TRBJ1-5
CDR3 protein: CASSQGEGNQPQHF
CDR3 DNA: TGTGCCAGCAGCCAAGGAGAAGGAAATCAGCCCCAGCATTTT

V gene: TRBV5-6
clone size: NA
D gene: NA
J gene: TRBJ2-1
CDR3 protein: CASSLRASGWHEQFF
CDR3 DNA: TGTGCCAGCAGCTTGAGGGCGAGTGGATGGCATGAGCAGTTCTTC

V gene: TRBV6-4
clone size: NA
D gene: NA
J gene: TRBJ2-3
CDR3 protein: CASSETSGGTDTQYF
CDR3 DNA: TGTGCCAGCAGTGAGACTTCAGGGGGCACAGATACGCAGTATTTT

V gene: TRBV29-1
clone size: once
D gene: TRBD2
J gene: TRBJ2-7
CDR3 protein: CSVASGDPPEQYF
CDR3 DNA: TGCAGCGTTGCCAGCGGGGATCCACCCGAGCAGTACTTC

V gene: TRBV7-9
clone size: NA
D gene: NA
J gene: TRBJ2-4
CDR3 protein: CASSFPRGGSKNIQYF
CDR3 DNA: TGTGCCAGCAGCTTCCCAAGGGGCGGGTCCAAAAACATTCAGTACTTC

V gene: TRBV6-5
clone size: NA
D gene: TRBD1
J gene: TRBJ2-7
CDR3 protein: CASSYSGTGGYEQYF
CDR3 DNA: TGTGCCAGCAGTTACTCCGGGACAGGGGGGTACGAGCAGTACTTC

V gene: TRBV9
clone size: once
D gene: NA
J gene: TRBJ2-3
CDR3 protein: CASSVASIGSGDTQYF
CDR3 DNA: TGTGCCAGCAGCGTAGCTTCGATCGGTTCAGGGGATACGCAGTATTTT

V gene: TRBV5-4
clone size: NA
D gene: NA
J gene: TRBJ2-1
CDR3 protein: CASSPWEGESSYNEQFF
CDR3 DNA: TGTGCCAGCAGCCCTTGGGAAGGGGAGAGCTCCTACAATGAGCAGTTCTTC

V gene: TRBV6-1
clone size: medium-sized
D gene: NA
J gene: TRBJ2-1
CDR3 protein: CASSEIGEGYNEQFF
CDR3 DNA: TGTGCCAGCAGTGAAATTGGCGAGGGATACAATGAGCAGTTCTTC

V gene: TRBV5-1
clone size: NA
D gene: TRBD1
J gene: TRBJ1-6
CDR3 protein: CASSLGQGTTYNSPLHF
CDR3 DNA: TGCGCCAGCAGCTTGGGACAGGGGACTACCTATAATTCACCCCTCCACTTT

V gene: TRBV27
clone size: NA
D gene: NA
J gene: TRBJ2-1
CDR3 protein: CASSPRAGYYNEQFF
CDR3 DNA: TGTGCCAGCAGTCCCCGTGCGGGGTACTACAATGAGCAGTTCTTC

V gene: TRBV6-4
clone size: NA
D gene: NA
J gene: TRBJ2-3
CDR3 protein: CASSDSGEIDTQYF
CDR3 DNA: TGTGCCAGCAGTGATTCTGGGGAGATAGATACGCAGTATTTT

V gene: TRBV29-1
clone size: NA
D gene: TRBD1
J gene: TRBJ2-1
CDR3 protein: CSGLDRGSYNEQFF
CDR3 DNA: TGCAGCGGACTGGACAGGGGGTCCTACAATGAGCAGTTCTTC

V gene: TRBV6-6
clone size: NA
D gene: TRBD1
J gene: TRBJ2-3
CDR3 protein: CASRTGVTDTQYF
CDR3 DNA: TGTGCCAGCAGAACAGGGGTTACAGATACGCAGTATTTT

V gene: TRBV28
clone size: NA
D gene: NA
J gene: TRBJ1-2
CDR3 protein: CASSLRGPPKTGAWHGYTF
CDR3 DNA: TGTGCCAGCAGTTTACGCGGCCCTCCTAAGACAGGCGCGTGGCATGGCTACACCTTC

V gene: TRBV7-6
clone size: once
D gene: TRBD2
J gene: TRBJ2-7
CDR3 protein: CASSSGLAGYEQYF
CDR3 DNA: TGTGCCAGCAGCTCAGGACTAGCGGGCTACGAGCAGTACTTC

V gene: TRBV7-2
clone size: NA
D gene: TRBD2
J gene: TRBJ2-5
CDR3 protein: CASSPLGRGGRETQYF
CDR3 DNA: TGTGCCAGCAGCCCCCTGGGCCGGGGGGGCCGAGAGACCCAGTACTTC

V gene: TRBV30
clone size: NA
D gene: NA
J gene: TRBJ1-3
CDR3 protein: CAWTLVLGNTIYF
CDR3 DNA: TGTGCCTGGACTTTAGTTCTCGGAAACACCATATATTTT

V gene: TRBV11-2
clone size: NA
D gene: NA
J gene: TRBJ2-1
CDR3 protein: CASSFQGYNEQFF
CDR3 DNA: TGTGCCAGCAGCTTTCAGGGTTACAATGAGCAGTTCTTC

V gene: TRBV6-4
clone size: NA
D gene: NA
J gene: TRBJ2-1
CDR3 protein: CASSVTPNDYSRFF
CDR3 DNA: TGTGCCAGCAGTGTCACCCCAAACGACTACTCAAGGTTCTTC

V gene: TRBV11-2
clone size: NA
D gene: NA
J gene: TRBJ1-2
CDR3 protein: CASSVTSYGYTF
CDR3 DNA: TGTGCCAGCAGCGTGACGTCCTATGGCTACACCTTC

V gene: TRBV7-9
clone size: once
D gene: NA
J gene: TRBJ2-7
CDR3 protein: CASRREYEQYF
CDR3 DNA: TGTGCCAGCCGGAGGGAATACGAGCAGTACTTC

V gene: TRBV10-2
clone size: NA
D gene: TRBD1
J gene: TRBJ2-7
CDR3 protein: CASSDRDRFYEQYF
CDR3 DNA: TGCGCCAGCAGTGACCGGGACAGGTTCTACGAGCAGTACTTC

V gene: TRBV7-2
clone size: NA
D gene: TRBD1
J gene: TRBJ1-1
CDR3 protein: CASSLGTGGNTEAFF
CDR3 DNA: TGTGCCAGCAGCTTAGGGACAGGGGGGAACACTGAAGCTTTCTTT

V gene: TRBV5-6
clone size: medium-sized
D gene: TRBD1
J gene: TRBJ1-5
CDR3 protein: CASSPWDRRGQPQHF
CDR3 DNA: TGTGCCAGCAGCCCCTGGGACAGGAGAGGTCAGCCCCAGCATTTT

V gene: TRBV7-2
clone size: NA
D gene: TRBD2
J gene: TRBJ2-2
CDR3 protein: CASSLTTSPNTGELFF
CDR3 DNA: TGTGCCAGCAGCTTAACGACTAGCCCGAACACCGGGGAGCTGTTTTTT